The clone carrying this TCR beta chain was counted ten times or more. This sample was included in a study of human T cells and chemical hapten exposure. Study summary: A 2 cm by 2 cm inner upper arm patch received 2% DPC for sensitization. Patch tests delivered 0.01% DPC to the upper back and were evaluated at 6 days.

One entry per CDR3 protein results from TCRdb running MiXCR on the RACE reads. The sample has some 90,000 distinct CDR3 sequences, roughly a tenth seen once. Time point indicated: patch test 3, about 24 weeks after DPC sensitization. The treatment is: therapeutic diphenylcyclopropenone sensitization with weekly scalp DPC. Germline V gene data show CDR1 as SEHNR and CDR2 as FQNEAQ (reference sequence). There are 13 residues in the CDR3. The germline V and J ends were trimmed by 3 bases and 5 bases, with 10 bases remaining between them. The clonotype originates from a woman under 40 with alopecia areata. Some clones in this sample may be carry-over from other donors' samples. The sample in question was whole blood, obtained in connection with sensitization to the hapten diphenylcyclopropenone (DPC). The chain links TRBV7-9 to TRBJ2-5, with D perhaps matching TRBD2 (6 bases). The CDR3 reads CASSFTSTETQYF. As DNA, the CDR3 is TGTGCCAGCAGCTTTACTAGCACGGAGACCCAGTACTTC.